The entry that follows covers one TCR beta chain sequence. What it binds is unknown. TCRdb's table, derived via immunoSEQ multiplex PCR, lists solely in-frame clones and lacks some. Seen here are around 110,000 clones, over 75% observed once, and the top ten hold approximately 0.18%. The source of the sample is a study of graft-versus-host responses after intestinal transplantation. Study-level background: All of the recipients had induction that used anti-thymocyte globulin, then tacrolimus and steroids for three to four years.

The study, taken as a whole, reports: Association was observed between peak circulating GvH clone levels and early post-transplant HvG declines.

CDR1 is MGHDK, CDR2 SYGVNS, per germline. The CDR3 is made up of 14 amino acids. J gave up 12 bases and V 3 bases, and 12 bases lay outside the gene matches. Material: unstimulated CD4+ T cells sorted from spleen or lymph node cells, obtained before intestinal transplant. The chain is built from TRBV25-1 and TRBJ1-1, with 8 bases that match TRBD1. This clonotype was sampled from a human donor who received an intestinal transplant. The CDR3 reads CASSEFSGGERTFF. The CDR3 DNA follows: TGTGCCAGCAGTGAGTTCTCAGGGGGCGAACGGACTTTCTTT. Variable domain in full (rest from reference TRBV25-1 and TRBJ1-1): EADIYQTPRYLVIGTGKKITLECSQTMGHDKMYWYQQDPGMELHLIHYSYGVNSTEKGDLSSESTVSRIRTEHFPLTLESARPSHTSQYLCASSEFSGGERTFFGQGTRLTVV.